These 30 T cell receptor beta chains originate from one sample sequenced in a study of early T cells in non-severe SARS-CoV-2 infection. TCRdb re-called the 5' RACE reads with MiXCR, one entry per CDR3 protein. This sample yields more than 75,000 distinct CDR3 sequences, of which roughly 13% are seen a single time; 4.5% to 7% belongs to the top ten. Input material: whole blood. The receptors stem from an adult who was a healthcare worker with PCR-confirmed SARS-CoV-2 infection or an uninfected control (not recorded which).

The chain carries TRBV29-1 and TRBJ2-7; TRBD1 agrees at 10 bases. This CDR3 contains 15 residues. With 3 bases clipped from V and 7 bases from J, the junction kept 12 bases outside the gene matches. CDR1 is SQVTM and CDR2 is ANQGSEA in the germline V gene. The CDR3 DNA is TGCAGCGTTGACTGGGCGAGACAGGGGGCGTGGGAGCAGTACTTC. It translates to CSVDWARQGAWEQYF.

The V call is TRBV2, the J call TRBJ2-3; no definite D call. Looked up from germline, CDR1 is SNHLY and CDR2 is FYNNEI. V was trimmed by 5 bases and J by 2 bases, leaving 8 bases between them. This CDR3 region has 13 residues. CDR3 nucleotide sequence: TGTGCCAGCAGTCAGGACCTCACAGATACGCAGTATTTT. Translation gives CASSQDLTDTQYF.

This clonotype was detected only a few times. The V gene is TRBV20-1, the J gene TRBJ1-4, with D uncertain. The V end was cut by 5 bases, the J end by 6 bases, with 13 bases between. Germline-derived CDR1 and CDR2 are DFQATT and SNEGSKA (reference sequence). CDR3 length: 13 residues. Written as DNA, the CDR3 is TGCAGTGCTTCCGTGACTGATGATGAAAAACTGTTTTTT. Protein product: CSASVTDDEKLFF.

This clonotype was observed a handful of times. V and J are TRBV5-1 and TRBJ2-7; the D gene is possibly TRBD1 (6 bases). This CDR3 is 14 amino acids long. The V and J ends lost 3 bases and 2 bases respectively, with 12 bases between them. Germline V gene sequence: CDR1 SGHRS, CDR2 YFSETQ. CDR3 nucleotide sequence: TGCGCCAGCAGCTGGGGGCACGGTACCTACGAGCAGTACTTC. This translates into CASSWGHGTYEQYF.

The V call is TRBV20-1, the J call TRBJ2-2; D gene ambiguous. V lost 6 bases to trimming and J lost 1 base, with 6 bases between them. The germline CDR1 and CDR2 sequences are DFQATT and SNEGSKA (reference sequence). The CDR3 loop spans 12 amino acids. DNA of the CDR3: TGCAGTGCGCCGGAGAACACCGGGGAGCTGTTTTTT. This gives the protein CSAPENTGELFF.

The sample holds a few counts of this clonotype. The rearrangement uses TRBV12-3 or TRBV12-4 and TRBJ2-3; TRBD2 aligns across 12 bases. There are 18 residues in the CDR3. The V gene end was trimmed by 6 bases and the J gene end by 2 bases; junction bases not matched to a gene: 12. CDR3 sequence reads: CASSSTSGGAGDTDTQYF. The CDR3 region has the DNA TGTGCCAGCAGCTCGACTAGCGGGGGCGCCGGGGACACAGATACGCAGTATTTT.

The rearrangement uses TRBV7-2 and TRBJ2-2; 9 bases agree with TRBD1. The length of the CDR3 is 16 residues. Germline CDR1 is SGHTA and CDR2 is FQGNSA. J gave up 7 bases and V 5 bases, and 11 bases lay outside the gene matches. CDR3 bases: TGTGCCAGCAGCCTACGTTGGGACAGGGTGAGCGGGGAGCTGTTTTTT. Translated: CASSLRWDRVSGELFF.

This clonotype showed up many times. The chain is built from TRBV12-3 or TRBV12-4 and TRBJ1-5, with D possibly being TRBD1 (5 bases). The length of the CDR3 is 14 residues. Trimming stripped 2 bases from V and 0 bases from J, with 5 bases between. CDR3 sequence (DNA): TGTGCCAGCAGTTTAACAGGTAGCAATCAGCCCCAGCATTTT. Residues: CASSLTGSNQPQHF.

Here the CDR3 reads CASSQETKGHGYTF. CDR3 nucleotides: TGCGCCAGCAGCCAAGAAACAAAAGGGCATGGCTACACCTTC. The rearrangement joins TRBV4-1 to TRBJ1-2; D call uncertain. V lost 0 bases, J lost 6 bases, and 11 bases lay in between. Per germline, CDR1 MGHRA and CDR2 YSYEKL. This CDR3 comprises 14 residues.

The chain couples TRBV29-1 to TRBJ2-3; 7 bases are a match to TRBD1. Germline lookup yields CDR1 SQVTM and CDR2 ANQGSEA. The CDR3 extends over 14 amino acids. The junction had 12 bases not matched to a gene; V was cut back by 7 bases and J by 5 bases. The CDR3 sequence is CSATGVGAQDTQYF. For the CDR3, the DNA is TGCAGCGCAACAGGGGTTGGGGCCCAAGATACGCAGTATTTT.

This clonotype has a count of ten or more. The J gene is TRBJ2-2, the V gene TRBV6-5; 10 bases map to TRBD1. Trimming at V came to 6 bases and at J to 1 base, leaving 2 bases not matched to a gene. Germline V gene lookup returns CDR1 MNHEY and CDR2 SVGAGI. This CDR3 comprises 15 residues. The CDR3 bases are TGTGCCAGCAGGAGGGACAGGGGGAACACCGGGGAGCTGTTTTTT. It translates to CASRRDRGNTGELFF.

This chain uses TRBV19 with TRBJ2-7; D not resolved. The CDR3 covers 15 residues. Germline CDR1 LNHDA, CDR2 SQIVND (reference sequence). V was shortened by 3 bases and J by 0 bases, with 12 bases between the two germline ends. The CDR3 protein is CASSIRKESSYEQYF. The CDR3 DNA sequence: TGTGCCAGTAGTATTAGGAAGGAAAGCTCCTACGAGCAGTACTTC.

This clonotype has just a few counts. The V and J genes are TRBV29-1 and TRBJ2-3; 12 bases match TRBD2. CDR3 length: 18 residues. The V segment lost 6 bases and the J segment 2 bases; nucleotides outside the gene matches: 15. Germline V gives CDR1 SQVTM, CDR2 ANQGSEA. The CDR3 is CSVTRNQGLAGITDTQYF. The CDR3 DNA reads as TGCAGCGTGACGAGAAACCAGGGACTAGCGGGTATCACAGATACGCAGTATTTT.

This chain joins TRBV20-1 and TRBJ2-7, with 8 bases fitting TRBD1. Germline V gene lookup returns CDR1 DFQATT and CDR2 SNEGSKA (reference sequence). CDR3 length: 14 residues. J gave up 3 bases and V 5 bases, and 9 bases lay outside the gene matches. The CDR3 nucleotides read TGCAGTGCTTTGGACAGGGTAGTAAGCTACGAGCAGTACTTC. Amino acid sequence: CSALDRVVSYEQYF.

This clonotype has just a few counts. The gene calls are TRBV5-4 and TRBJ1-4; tentative D call: TRBD1 (5 bases). This CDR3 contains 15 residues. Trimming left V 0 bases short and J 8 bases short, with 14 bases between. Germline V gene lookup returns CDR1 SGHNT and CDR2 YYREEE (reference sequence). The CDR3 sequence: CASSLGDSMREKLFF. The CDR3 DNA reads TGTGCCAGCAGCTTGGGGGACTCCATGCGAGAAAAACTGTTTTTT.

This clonotype has a handful of counts. This sequence joins TRBV5-1 and TRBJ2-6; D is uncertain. The V gene's germline CDR1 is SGHRS and CDR2 YFSETQ. This CDR3 comprises 15 residues. Between the trimmed V and J ends, which lost 0 bases and 1 base, there was a span of 5 bases. CDR3 protein: CASSLVESGANVLTF. The DNA for the CDR3 is TGCGCCAGCAGCTTGGTCGAGTCTGGGGCCAACGTCCTGACTTTC.

There are a few counts of this clonotype. The chain links TRBV29-1 to TRBJ2-7, with a tentative D call TRBD1 (5 bases). The CDR3 length is 11 residues. With 4 bases removed from V and 7 bases from J, the gap between germline ends came to 11 bases. Germline lookup yields CDR1 SQVTM and CDR2 ANQGSEA. The CDR3 bases are TGCAGCGTTGGGGGCCGAAGAGAGCAGTACTTC. Its translation: CSVGGRREQYF.

This clonotype has a count of ten or more. The V and J genes are TRBV20-1 and TRBJ2-7; D may be TRBD2 (6 bases). The V gene lost 0 bases and the J gene lost 3 bases, with 12 bases spanning the gap. Germline CDR1 DFQATT, CDR2 SNEGSKA (reference sequence). This CDR3 has 14 amino acids. The CDR3 DNA reads as TGCAGTGCTAGAGATCAACTAGCAGTCTACGAGCAGTACTTC. This encodes CSARDQLAVYEQYF.

This clonotype was picked up a small number of times. The J gene is TRBJ1-1, the V gene TRBV6-5, with unresolved D. The CDR3 is 13 residues long. The V gene's germline CDR1 is MNHEY and CDR2 SVGAGI. V was shortened by 7 bases and J by 2 bases, with 11 bases between the two germline ends. The CDR3 is CASTTPQNTEAFF. The CDR3 DNA is TGTGCCAGCACCACGCCCCAAAACACTGAAGCTTTCTTT.

The chain couples TRBV6-1 to TRBJ1-6; D call uncertain. V was trimmed by 1 base and J by 9 bases, leaving 4 bases between them. The CDR3 is made up of 12 amino acids. CDR1 and CDR2 (germline): MNHNS, SASEGT. This chain's CDR3 is CASSEDSSPLHF. Written as DNA, the CDR3 is TGTGCCAGCAGTGAAGACAGTTCACCCCTCCACTTT.

The chain has TRBV4-1 and TRBJ2-7, with 7 positions matching TRBD1. With V trimmed by 5 bases and J by 7 bases, 14 bases remained unmatched. Germline V gene data show CDR1 as MGHRA and CDR2 as YSYEKL. The CDR3 contains 15 residues. DNA of the CDR3: TGCGCCAGCAGCGAAGCGACAGGGCCTCCTTGGGAGCAGTACTTC. It codes for CASSEATGPPWEQYF.

The genes are TRBV2 and TRBJ2-1, with 7 nucleotides matching TRBD2. This CDR3 region has 15 residues. J was trimmed by 8 bases and V by 6 bases; bases with no gene match: 13. CDR1 and CDR2 (germline): SNHLY, FYNNEI. The DNA of the CDR3 is TGTGCCAGCAGAAAGGGGACTACCACCCCCCATGAGCAGTTCTTC. This encodes CASRKGTTTPHEQFF.

The chain couples TRBV4-1 to TRBJ2-7, with D tentatively TRBD1 or TRBD2 (6 bases each). Trimming removed 1 base from V and 1 base from J, with 8 bases in between. The CDR3 runs to 14 residues. The V gene's germline CDR1 is MGHRA and CDR2 YSYEKL. The CDR3, as DNA: TGCGCCAGCAGCCAAGTAGGGGGGTCCTACGAGCAGTACTTC. The encoded protein is CASSQVGGSYEQYF.

This clonotype was detected a few times. The gene calls are TRBV5-1 and TRBJ2-3; a weak D match, TRBD2 (5 bases). The CDR3 contains 13 residues. V lost 0 bases to trimming and J lost 3 bases, with 5 bases between them. Per germline, CDR1 SGHRS and CDR2 YFSETQ. CDR3 region: CASSLGETDTQYF. Written as DNA, the CDR3 is TGCGCCAGCAGCTTGGGGGAGACAGATACGCAGTATTTT.

The chain joins TRBV18 to TRBJ2-3, with 7 positions matching TRBD1. The CDR3 covers 14 residues. V lost 2 bases and J lost 6; bases outside the gene matches: 5. CDR1 and CDR2 from the germline V gene are KGHSH and LQKENI. Here the CDR3 reads CASSPIEGADTQYF. CDR3 sequence (DNA): TGTGCCAGCTCACCAATTGAGGGGGCGGATACGCAGTATTTT.

V is TRBV6-5 and J is TRBJ2-7; D may be TRBD1 (6 bases). Deletions cut 0 bases from V and 2 bases from J, with 11 bases between. Germline V gene sequence: CDR1 MNHEY, CDR2 SVGAGI. The CDR3 covers 15 residues. CDR3 nucleotides: TGTGCCAGCAGTTACTCGCGGCAGGGGACCTACGAGCAGTACTTC. Its protein product is CASSYSRQGTYEQYF.

The rearrangement links TRBV7-9 to TRBJ2-1; no definite D call. The V gene lost 4 bases and the J gene lost 4 bases, with 8 bases spanning the gap. The CDR3 totals 13 residues. The germline V gene encodes CDR1 SEHNR and CDR2 FQNEAQ (reference sequence). CDR3 bases: TGTGCCAGCAGCTCGGGCCTTTACAATGAGCAGTTCTTC. Its protein is CASSSGLYNEQFF.

The chain carries TRBV7-9 and TRBJ2-1; 10 nucleotides agree with TRBD1. Germline V gives CDR1 SEHNR, CDR2 FQNEAQ (reference sequence). The CDR3 spans 18 residues. Trimming at V came to 5 bases and at J to 3 bases, leaving 13 bases not matched to a gene. The DNA of the CDR3 is TGTGCCAGCAGCCCCATGGGAGGGACAGGGGATAACTACAATGAGCAGTTCTTC. This encodes CASSPMGGTGDNYNEQFF.

The J gene is TRBJ2-7, the V gene TRBV12-3 or TRBV12-4; 7 positions match TRBD1. Trimming took 1 base from V and 2 from J; bases not matched to a gene: 8. The CDR3 consists of 16 residues. Here the CDR3 DNA reads TGTGCCAGCAGTTTAGATTTCGACAGGGCTACCTACGAGCAGTACTTC. Translated, it gives CASSLDFDRATYEQYF.

This chain uses TRBV29-1 with TRBJ1-1, with a possible D match to TRBD1 (5 bases). From germline, CDR1 is SQVTM and CDR2 ANQGSEA. Trimming left V 3 bases short and J 5 bases short, with 10 bases between. CDR3 length: 12 residues. The CDR3 loop is CSVDRAGTEAFF. Here the CDR3 DNA reads TGCAGCGTTGACAGGGCTGGAACTGAAGCTTTCTTT.